The 31 T cell receptor beta chains below come from one sample, sequenced in a study of OX40 agonist ivuxolimab in advanced cancers. TCRdb's copy holds only in-frame clones and misses some; the assay was immunoSEQ multiplex PCR. The data hold 45,000 to 60,000 clones, with 79% observed a single time. Sequenced material: CD4+ or CD8+ T cells sorted from blood, taken in a trial of the OX40 agonist ivuxolimab. The source of these receptors is an adult with an advanced solid tumor such as melanoma, head and neck, liver or kidney cancer.

This clone was seen only once. This chain joins TRBV11-2 and TRBJ1-1; TRBD1 is a possible D gene (5 bases). Trimming took off 1 base at V and 10 bases at J, with 16 bases between the two ends. The V gene's germline CDR1 is SGHAT and CDR2 FQNNGV. The CDR3 sequence is 14 residues long. The CDR3 region has the DNA TGTGCCAGCAGCTTAGGGACCGGGTCTGGGACAGCTTTCTTT. This sequence encodes CASSLGTGSGTAFF. Based on the CDR3 plus reference TRBV11-2 and TRBJ1-1, the full variable domain is EAGVAQSPRYKIIEKRQSVAFWCNPISGHATLYWYQQILGQGPKLLIQFQNNGVVDDSQLPKDRFSAERLKGVDSTLKIQPAKLEDSAVYLCASSLGTGSGTAFFGQGTRLTVV.

The rearrangement joins TRBV10-2 to TRBJ2-5; 7 nucleotides agree with TRBD2. Per germline, CDR1 WSHSY and CDR2 SAAADI. The trim removed 3 bases at V and 2 bases at J, leaving 6 bases unmatched. The CDR3 is made up of 15 amino acids. In nucleotides, the CDR3 is TGCGCCAGCAGTGACGCTAGCGGACTACAAGAGACCCAGTACTTC. Protein: CASSDASGLQETQYF.

V and J are TRBV6-6 and TRBJ1-5; 7 nucleotides align to TRBD1. CDR3 length: 15 amino acids. V was pared by 5 bases and J by 7 bases, with 11 bases of the junction left unmatched. Germline values: CDR1 MNHNY, CDR2 SVGAGI (reference sequence). The CDR3 loop reads CASSAGTGAAQPQHF. The DNA of the CDR3 is TGTGCCAGCAGTGCCGGAACAGGGGCAGCACAGCCCCAGCATTTT.

The CDR3: CASSPSTGATNEKLFF. DNA of the CDR3: TGTGCCAGCAGCCCGTCTACAGGGGCGACTAATGAAAAACTGTTTTTT. The chain couples TRBV5-5 to TRBJ1-4; 7 positions match TRBD1. The CDR3 runs to 16 residues. V dropped 4 bases and J dropped 2; count of bases not matched to a gene: 8. The germline CDR1 and CDR2 sequences are SGHKS and YYEKEE (reference sequence).

This chain uses TRBV13 with TRBJ1-1; D is unresolved. V was pared by 5 bases and J by 1 base, with 11 bases between. CDR1 is PRHDT, CDR2 FYEKMQ, per germline (reference sequence). The CDR3 is 14 residues long. CDR3 region: CASSPRKGNTEAFF. As DNA, the CDR3 is TGTGCCAGCAGCCCCCGGAAGGGGAACACTGAAGCTTTCTTT. Supplemented by reference TRBV13 and TRBJ1-1, the full variable domain reads AAGVIQSPRHLIKEKRETATLKCYPIPRHDTVYWYQQGPGQDPQFLISFYEKMQSDKGSIPDRFSAQQFSDYHSELNMSSLELGDSALYFCASSPRKGNTEAFFGQGTRLTVV.

CDR3 DNA sequence: TGTGCCAGCAGCCAATCAGTGCGATTGGAAAAACTGTTTTTT. Translated, it gives CASSQSVRLEKLFF. This rearrangement joins TRBV5-4 to TRBJ1-4; D unresolved. The CDR3 is 14 residues long. Trimming took off 4 bases at V and 8 bases at J, with 15 bases between the two ends. Germline V gene data show CDR1 as SGHNT and CDR2 as YYREEE (reference sequence).

The chain links TRBV19 to TRBJ2-7, with D unclear. V dropped 3 bases and J dropped 0 bases, with 12 bases sitting between them. The CDR3 contains 15 residues. Germline V CDR1 and CDR2: LNHDA, SQIVND (reference sequence). The CDR3 region is CASSITTRSSYEQYF. CDR3 sequence (DNA): TGTGCCAGTAGTATTACGACAAGGAGCTCCTACGAGCAGTACTTC.

In its sample, this clone was seen a few times. The chain links TRBV7-3 to TRBJ2-2; possible D gene TRBD2, 5 bases. CDR3 length: 16 residues. V lost 1 base and J 7 bases, leaving 16 bases between the germline ends. Germline CDR1 is SGHTA and CDR2 is FQGTGA. The chain's CDR3 is CASSLRVGGDGGELFF. CDR3 in DNA: TGTGCCAGCAGCTTAAGGGTTGGAGGTGACGGCGGGGAGCTGTTTTTT.

This chain links TRBV6-6 with TRBJ1-1; D gene uncertain. The CDR3 runs 13 residues. V lost 4 bases to trimming and J lost 5 bases, with 11 bases between them. Germline CDR1 reads MNHNY; CDR2 reads SVGAGI (reference sequence). CDR3 sequence: CASSSFAVTEAFF. The CDR3 DNA reads TGTGCCAGCAGTTCCTTCGCCGTAACTGAAGCTTTCTTT.

The rearrangement joins TRBV6-5 to TRBJ1-2; D ambiguous. CDR1 and CDR2 from the germline V gene are MNHEY and SVGAGI. V was clipped by 3 bases and J by 8 bases, with 22 bases between them. This CDR3 spans 16 amino acids. CDR3 sequence reads: CASSYATPGSRGGYTF. For the CDR3, the DNA is TGTGCCAGCAGTTATGCGACACCCGGATCCCGAGGGGGCTACACCTTC.

This clone was picked up a small number of times. The V call is TRBV5-4, the J call TRBJ1-2; 9 bases are shared with TRBD1. Germline V gene data show CDR1 as SGHNT and CDR2 as YYREEE (reference sequence). The trim removed 4 bases at V and 4 bases at J, leaving 2 bases unmatched. The CDR3 is 13 residues long. The DNA of the CDR3 is TGTGCCAGCAGCCAGGGACAGGGCTATGGCTACACCTTC. Translating gives CASSQGQGYGYTF.

The chain recombines TRBV7-3 with TRBJ1-3; TRBD1 might be the D (5 bases). This CDR3 comprises 15 residues. Trimming shortened V by 5 bases and J by 0 bases, and 11 bases separated the two germline ends. CDR1 and CDR2 from the germline V gene are SGHTA and FQGTGA. This chain's CDR3 is CASSPTGDSGNTIYF. CDR3 coding DNA: TGTGCCAGCAGCCCTACAGGAGACTCTGGAAACACCATATATTTT.

The rearrangement uses TRBV5-1 and TRBJ1-1; D ambiguous. V shed 2 bases and J shed 0 bases, with 5 bases lying between them. Germline lookup yields CDR1 SGHRS and CDR2 YFSETQ. The CDR3 spans 13 residues. CDR3 bases: TGCGCCAGCAGCTTTCTAGTGAACACTGAAGCTTTCTTT. This gives the protein CASSFLVNTEAFF.

A remark on this clone: One junction end disagrees with the germline gene, perhaps due to a read error. The rearrangement links TRBV11-2 to TRBJ2-5; D possibly uses TRBD1 or TRBD2 (5 bases each). This CDR3 contains 15 residues. Germline V CDR1 and CDR2: SGHAT, FQNNGV. The CDR3 nucleotides read TGTGCCAGCAGCTTAGCGGGGCTAAGGCAAGAGACCCAGCACTTC. Encoded protein: CASSLAGLRQETQHF.

This clone was detected only a few times. The chain joins TRBV7-2 to TRBJ2-1; D is uncertain. Germline V gene data show CDR1 as SGHTA and CDR2 as FQGNSA. V was trimmed by 5 bases and J by 8 bases, leaving 16 bases between them. This CDR3 region has 14 residues. As DNA, the CDR3 is TGTGCCAGCAGCCCCCGATTGTTAGTACATGAGCAGTTCTTC. This translates into CASSPRLLVHEQFF.

The V gene is TRBV7-2, the J gene TRBJ1-6; weak D call: TRBD1 (5 bases). The length of the CDR3 is 15 residues. The germline CDR1 and CDR2 sequences are SGHTA and FQGNSA. Trimming shortened V by 8 bases and J by 7 bases, and 18 bases separated the two germline ends. As DNA, the CDR3 is TGTGCCAGCCAATGGAGGGGTCGAGGGAATTCACCCCTCCACTTT. Translating gives CASQWRGRGNSPLHF.

The V and J genes are TRBV7-6 and TRBJ2-7, with D possibly called TRBD1 or TRBD2 (5 bases each). This CDR3 spans 16 amino acids. The V end lost 1 base, the J end lost 3 bases, and 16 bases lay between the germline ends. Germline-derived CDR1 and CDR2 are SGHVS and FNYEAQ. This chain's CDR3 is CASSLDPGTANYEQYF. DNA for the CDR3: TGTGCCAGCAGCTTAGACCCTGGGACCGCAAACTACGAGCAGTACTTC.

A word on this clone: The germline gene is not matched at one end of the junction; a read error may be the cause. This chain uses TRBV7-7 with TRBJ2-7, with a possible D match to TRBD1 (5 bases). This CDR3 region has 15 residues. The V gene's germline CDR1 is SSHAT and CDR2 FNYEAQ (reference sequence). CDR3 region: CASSLVPGPAYEQYF. The DNA for the CDR3 is TGTGCTAGCAGCTTAGTTCCAGGGCCCGCCTACGAGCAGTACTTC.

The chain recombines TRBV29-1 with TRBJ2-6; no firm D call. Deletions cut 3 bases from V and 1 base from J, with 7 bases between. CDR1 and CDR2 from the germline V gene are SQVTM and ANQGSEA. The length of the CDR3 is 14 residues. The CDR3 coding sequence is TGCAGCGTTGACTTGTCGTCTGGGGCCAACGTCCTGACTTTC. The encoded protein is CSVDLSSGANVLTF.

The chain is built from TRBV7-3 and TRBJ2-3; no definite D call. V was shortened by 5 bases and J by 0 bases, with 12 bases between the two germline ends. The V gene's germline CDR1 is SGHTA and CDR2 FQGTGA. This CDR3 region has 15 residues. CDR3 protein: CASSPLGQSTDTQYF. In nucleotides, the CDR3 is TGTGCCAGCAGCCCCCTCGGGCAGAGCACAGATACGCAGTATTTT.

The CDR3 loop reads CASRRQGAREKLFF. CDR3 in DNA: TGTGCCAGCAGGAGACAGGGGGCGAGGGAAAAACTGTTTTTT. The rearrangement uses TRBV6-5 and TRBJ1-4; 10 nucleotides align to TRBD1. V was clipped by 6 bases and J by 8 bases; unmatched bases: 6. Germline CDR1 MNHEY, CDR2 SVGAGI. This CDR3 spans 14 amino acids.

As to this clone: No conserved phenylalanine or tryptophan is present at the end of the CDR3, so a read error is the likely explanation. The DNA is omitted, as the CDR3 cannot be located on it reliably, and the CDR3 follows TCRdb's listing. The chain joins TRBV19 to TRBJ1-1. Per the germline V gene, CDR1 is LNHDA and CDR2 is SQIVND (reference sequence). The CDR3 length is 9 residues, termini included. Here the CDR3 reads CASSIGMPA.

The CDR3 here is CASSGRGSALNTGELFF. DNA for the CDR3: TGTGCCAGCAGCGGAAGGGGTTCTGCACTAAACACCGGGGAGCTGTTTTTT. This chain uses TRBV11-3 with TRBJ2-2; the D gene is possibly TRBD1 (5 bases). The V end was cut by 5 bases, the J end by 2 bases, with 18 bases between. Per germline, CDR1 SGHNT and CDR2 YENEEA. The CDR3 is 17 residues long.

The gene calls are TRBV5-1 and TRBJ2-6, with 10 bases identical to TRBD1. Germline V gene lookup returns CDR1 SGHRS and CDR2 YFSETQ. The CDR3 extends over 18 amino acids. V trimming: 4 bases; J trimming: 0 bases; junction bases outside the gene matches: 7. The CDR3 DNA follows: TGCGCCAGCAGCGTTGGACAGGGGGGCCCCTCTGGGGCCAACGTCCTGACTTTC. Translation: CASSVGQGGPSGANVLTF.

This clone showed up just once. The J gene is TRBJ1-5, the V gene TRBV12-2. TRBV12-2 is a pseudogene locus. The CDR3 extends over 17 amino acids. The CDR3 is CASRREGGFYSNQPQHF. Written as DNA, the CDR3 is TGTGCAAGTCGCAGGGAGGGGGGATTCTATAGCAATCAGCCCCAGCATTTT.

This clone was seen only a few times. V and J are TRBV6-5 and TRBJ1-1, with 7 bases fitting TRBD1. The J segment lost 2 bases and the V segment lost 10 bases, leaving 7 bases of the junction unmatched. The CDR3 runs to 13 residues. Germline CDR1 is MNHEY and CDR2 is SVGAGI. For the CDR3, the DNA is TGTGCCACAAGCGACAGGGATAACACTGAAGCTTTCTTT. Protein sequence: CATSDRDNTEAFF.

This chain connects TRBV15 to TRBJ2-1, with a weak D call TRBD1 (6 bases). Germline CDR1 LNHNV, CDR2 YYDKDF (reference sequence). Trimming removed 5 bases at V and 11 bases at J, with 13 bases between. This CDR3 has 12 amino acids. The CDR3 loop is CATSPRGGQQFF. The CDR3 DNA follows: TGTGCCACCAGCCCCCGAGGGGGTCAGCAGTTCTTC.

This clone was found a few times. The chain couples TRBV6-4 to TRBJ1-1, with 7 bases fitting TRBD1. Trimming at V came to 8 bases and at J to 2 bases, leaving 5 bases not matched to a gene. The CDR3 runs 13 residues. CDR1 is MRHNA and CDR2 is SNTAGT in the germline V gene. Here the CDR3 DNA reads TGTGCCAGCTCAGGGGGGTACAACACTGAAGCTTTCTTT. It translates to CASSGGYNTEAFF.

This rearrangement joins TRBV5-1 to TRBJ2-2; no clear D. CDR1 is SGHRS and CDR2 is YFSETQ in the germline V gene. CDR3 size: 14 residues. Trimming left V 4 bases short and J 0 bases short, with 7 bases between. DNA of the CDR3: TGCGCCAGCAGCGAGACACCGAACACCGGGGAGCTGTTTTTT. Its translation: CASSETPNTGELFF.

The gene calls are TRBV30 and TRBJ2-1; TRBD2 agrees at 7 bases. In germline, CDR1 is GTSNPN, CDR2 SVGIG (reference sequence). Trimming took 0 bases from V and 9 from J; bases not matched to a gene: 8. The CDR3 is made up of 14 amino acids. In DNA form, the CDR3 reads TGTGCCTGGAGTGTTATGGCGGGAGTACGTGAGCAGTTCTTC. It encodes CAWSVMAGVREQFF.

V is TRBV7-2 and J is TRBJ1-2; TRBD1 matches 7 bases. Germline V gene lookup returns CDR1 SGHTA and CDR2 FQGNSA. With V trimmed by 3 bases and J by 4 bases, 5 bases remained unmatched. This CDR3 has 14 residues. The CDR3, as DNA: TGTGCCAGCAGCTTGGGGCAGGGGGTCTATGGCTACACCTTC. Protein sequence: CASSLGQGVYGYTF.